The 9 T cell receptor beta chains below come from one sample, sequenced in a study of cytomegalovirus exposure and HLA in healthy donors. TCRdb keeps only in-frame clones here, not all; method: immunoSEQ multiplex PCR. The sample includes 130,000 or so clones, approximately 89% seen only once; the top ten take 1.2%. Material: PBMCs. The receptor source for this set is a woman between 18 and 29 years old in good health and CMV-seronegative.

The CDR3 DNA reads as TGTGCCAGCAGCTCCACCGACAGGGTCCTGACTTTC. Protein product: CASSSTDRVLTF. The J gene is TRBJ2-6, the V gene TRBV7-3, with D possibly being TRBD1 (6 bases). Germline V CDR1 and CDR2: SGHTA, FQGTGA. V dropped 4 bases and J dropped 13 bases, with 11 bases sitting between them. The CDR3 is 12 residues long. The whole variable domain, remainder taken from reference TRBV7-3 and TRBJ2-6, is GAGVSQTPSNKVTEKGKYVELRCDPISGHTALYWYRQSLGQGPEFLIYFQGTGAADDSGLPNDRFFAVRPEGSVSTLKIQRTERGDSAVYLCASSSTDRVLTFGAGSRLTVL.

The chain employs TRBV7-2 and TRBJ1-2; D unresolved. Germline V gene sequence: CDR1 SGHTA, CDR2 FQGNSA. The V and J ends lost 2 bases and 5 bases respectively, with 27 bases between them. The CDR3 has 19 residues. The CDR3 here is CASSLRAQRGRTFSYGYTF. The CDR3 bases are TGTGCCAGCAGCTTACGGGCTCAGAGAGGGAGGACCTTTTCTTATGGCTACACCTTC.

The CDR3 DNA reads TGTGCCACCAGCAGAGCCGCTAGCGCCGGATCCTACGAGCAGTACTTC. Translation gives CATSRAASAGSYEQYF. The rearrangement uses TRBV15 and TRBJ2-7; a weak D match, TRBD2 (6 bases). The CDR3 spans 16 residues. Trimming took 1 base from V and 1 from J, leaving 14 bases between them. Germline V lookup: CDR1 LNHNV, CDR2 YYDKDF (reference sequence). Full variable domain (missing parts from reference TRBV15 and TRBJ2-7): DAMVIQNPRYQVTQFGKPVTLSCSQTLNHNVMYWYQQKSSQAPKLLFHYYDKDFNNEADTPDNFQSRRPNTSFCFLDIRSPGLGDTAMYLCATSRAASAGSYEQYFGPGTRLTVT.

A single count supports this clone. The sample contains more than one DNA sequence encoding this CDR3. This chain links TRBV9 with TRBJ2-5; the D is unclear. The V gene lost 0 bases and the J gene lost 0 bases, with 12 bases spanning the gap. Germline V gene data show CDR1 as SGDLS and CDR2 as YYNGEE. This CDR3 is built from 16 residues. The CDR3 nucleotides are TGTGCCAGCAGCGTAGGTGGCCGGGTGAACCAAGAGACCCAGTACTTC. Its translation is CASSVGGRVNQETQYF.

This clone has just one count. The V gene is TRBV18, the J gene TRBJ2-1, with TRBD1 identical over 9 bases. The CDR3 covers 15 residues. Germline V gene data show CDR1 as KGHSH and CDR2 as LQKENI. V trimming: 2 bases; J trimming: 6 bases; junction bases outside the gene matches: 5. The CDR3 reads CASSPSGTGTNEQFF. CDR3 nucleotides: TGTGCCAGCTCACCATCCGGGACAGGGACCAATGAGCAGTTCTTC.

The rearrangement uses TRBV5-1 and TRBJ1-1, with 10 bases matching TRBD1. The CDR3 length is 15 residues. Looked up from germline, CDR1 is SGHRS and CDR2 is YFSETQ. V lost 4 bases to trimming and J lost 6 bases; unmatched junction nucleotides: 9. The CDR3 protein is CASSLGSTGGSEAFF. The CDR3 DNA follows: TGCGCCAGCAGCCTCGGATCGACAGGGGGCTCTGAAGCTTTCTTT.

The V call is TRBV19, the J call TRBJ2-3; TRBD1 agrees at 10 bases. V shed 5 bases and J 5 bases; nucleotides not matched to a gene: 7. The CDR3 length is 15 residues. CDR1 is LNHDA and CDR2 is SQIVND in the germline V gene (reference sequence). Written as DNA, the CDR3 is TGTGCCAGTAGTCCCGGGACAGGGGAGGTAGATACGCAGTATTTT. The encoded protein is CASSPGTGEVDTQYF. Based on the CDR3 plus reference TRBV19 and TRBJ2-3, the full variable domain is DGGITQSPKYLFRKEGQNVTLSCEQNLNHDAMYWYRQDPGQGLRLIYYSQIVNDFQKGDIAEGYSVSREKKESFPLTVTSAQKNPTAFYLCASSPGTGEVDTQYFGPGTRLTVL.

V gene TRBV7-2 combines with J gene TRBJ1-2; D is ambiguous. V lost 5 bases and J lost 3, with 16 bases in between. Germline V gene lookup returns CDR1 SGHTA and CDR2 FQGNSA. The length of the CDR3 is 15 residues. The CDR3 DNA reads TGTGCCAGCAGCCAAACTTCCCTTATGGACTATGGCTACACCTTC. Residues: CASSQTSLMDYGYTF.

The chain combines TRBV2 with TRBJ2-1, with D tentatively TRBD2 (6 bases). V was pared by 6 bases and J by 8 bases, with 14 bases between. The CDR3 extends over 13 amino acids. From germline, CDR1 is SNHLY and CDR2 FYNNEI. CDR3 loop: CASSSGLLDEQFF. CDR3 nucleotide sequence: TGTGCCAGCAGCTCCGGACTACTCGATGAGCAGTTCTTC.